Below, 14 T cell receptor beta chains from the same sample are listed, as sequenced in a study of Ad26.COV2.S vaccination and SARS-CoV-2 variants. TCRdb's copy holds only in-frame clones and misses some; the assay was immunoSEQ multiplex PCR. This table holds approximately 97,000 clones, roughly 80% found once. Sequences were derived from peripheral blood, sampled after recovery from COVID-19. The receptors were sampled from a human donor who had recovered from COVID-19.

The rearrangement uses TRBV13 and TRBJ2-3; 10 positions agree with TRBD1. Losses at the gene ends were 1 base for V and 3 bases for J; bases not matched to a gene: 13. The CDR3 extends over 19 amino acids. Germline V CDR1 and CDR2: PRHDT, FYEKMQ (reference sequence). In DNA, the CDR3 is TGTGCCAGCAGCTTAGAGCCGACCGAGACAGGGGGCAGGACAGATACGCAGTATTTT. It encodes CASSLEPTETGGRTDTQYF.

The chain uses TRBV5-4 and TRBJ1-2, with D perhaps TRBD1 (6 bases). Germline CDR1 SGHNT, CDR2 YYREEE (reference sequence). Trimming shortened V by 1 base and J by 4 bases, and 14 bases separated the two germline ends. The CDR3 extends over 15 amino acids. The CDR3 spells CASSLPAGTPYGYTF. The CDR3 DNA is TGTGCCAGCAGCTTGCCAGCCGGGACACCCTATGGCTACACCTTC. Supplemented by reference TRBV5-4 and TRBJ1-2, the full variable domain reads ETGVTQSPTHLIKTRGQQVTLRCSSQSGHNTVSWYQQALGQGPQFIFQYYREEENGRGNFPPRFSGLQFPNYSSELNVNALELDDSALYLCASSLPAGTPYGYTFGSGTRLTVV.

This sequence joins TRBV28 and TRBJ2-7; TRBD2 agrees at 7 bases. This CDR3 comprises 14 residues. Germline V lookup: CDR1 MDHEN, CDR2 SYDVKM. The V segment lost 3 bases and the J segment 1 base; nucleotides outside the gene matches: 3. Here the CDR3 DNA reads TGTGCCAGCAGTTTTGGGGGGGTGTCCTACGAGCAGTACTTC. Protein sequence: CASSFGGVSYEQYF. Variable domain in full (rest from reference TRBV28 and TRBJ2-7): DVKVTQSSRYLVKRTGEKVFLECVQDMDHENMFWYRQDPGLGLRLIYFSYDVKMKEKGDIPEGYSVSREKKERFSLILESASTNQTSMYLCASSFGGVSYEQYFGPGTRLTVT.

This sequence joins TRBV5-3 and TRBJ1-5; TRBD1 is a possible D gene (6 bases). TRBV5-3 counts as an open reading frame of uncertain function. V was pared by 0 bases and J by 9 bases, with 13 bases between. The CDR3 consists of 14 residues. This CDR3 reads CARSLGAGERPQHF. The CDR3 DNA sequence: TGTGCCAGAAGCTTGGGGGCAGGGGAACGGCCCCAGCATTTT.

V gene TRBV28 combines with J gene TRBJ1-2, with D unclear. This CDR3 has 13 amino acids. From germline, CDR1 is MDHEN and CDR2 SYDVKM. Trimming cost V 10 bases and J 4 bases, with 16 bases left between them. The CDR3 sequence is CATRPGAGYGYTF. The CDR3 bases are TGTGCCACTCGTCCCGGCGCCGGCTATGGCTACACCTTC.

In its sample, this clone was seen a few times. V gene TRBV11-3 combines with J gene TRBJ1-1; D ambiguous. CDR3 length equals 13 residues. Germline V gives CDR1 SGHNT, CDR2 YENEEA. Deletions cut 0 bases from V and 1 base from J, with 3 bases between. In DNA form, the CDR3 reads TGTGCCAGCAGCTTAGAACAGAACACTGAAGCTTTCTTT. Translated, it gives CASSLEQNTEAFF.

This clone was detected once. The J gene is TRBJ1-1, the V gene TRBV19; the D gene is possibly TRBD1 (6 bases). The CDR3 loop spans 16 amino acids. Germline V CDR1 and CDR2: LNHDA, SQIVND (reference sequence). Trimming shortened V by 4 bases and J by 0 bases, and 15 bases separated the two germline ends. CDR3 region: CASSTNRDSLNTEAFF. The CDR3, as DNA: TGTGCCAGTAGTACCAACAGGGACTCCCTGAACACTGAAGCTTTCTTT.

The V call is TRBV7-6, the J call TRBJ2-4; D might be TRBD2 (6 bases). The V gene's germline CDR1 is SGHVS and CDR2 FNYEAQ. V lost 1 base to trimming and J lost 6 bases, with 13 bases between them. The CDR3 extends over 15 amino acids. The CDR3 spells CASSLGGGNTNIQYF. DNA for the CDR3: TGTGCCAGCAGCTTAGGTGGGGGGAACACAAACATTCAGTACTTC.

The chain employs TRBV5-1 and TRBJ1-4; D gene unclear. The CDR3 sequence is 14 residues long. Germline values: CDR1 SGHRS, CDR2 YFSETQ. Trimming shortened V by 3 bases and J by 4 bases, and 10 bases separated the two germline ends. CDR3 region: CASSSDGNNEKLFF. The DNA for the CDR3 is TGCGCCAGCAGCTCCGACGGCAATAATGAAAAACTGTTTTTT.

The rearrangement uses TRBV7-2 and TRBJ2-5, with 8 nucleotides matching TRBD2. The V gene's germline CDR1 is SGHTA and CDR2 FQGNSA. The CDR3 length is 17 residues. V was pared by 0 bases and J by 5 bases, with 11 bases of the junction left unmatched. CDR3 in amino acids: CASSLAPRGASMETQYF. The CDR3 region has the DNA TGTGCCAGCAGCTTAGCCCCGCGGGGGGCCAGCATGGAGACCCAGTACTTC.

The sample holds one count of this clone. The chain employs TRBV18 and TRBJ1-2; tentative D call: TRBD1 (5 bases). The V and J ends lost 3 bases and 4 bases respectively, with 12 bases between them. Germline V gene lookup returns CDR1 KGHSH and CDR2 LQKENI. CDR3 length: 14 residues. The CDR3: CASSPGRDFYGYTF. In DNA form, the CDR3 reads TGTGCCAGCTCACCGGGGCGCGATTTCTATGGCTACACCTTC.

The chain has TRBV4-1 and TRBJ1-3, with 7 bases fitting TRBD1. V shed 4 bases and J 4 bases; nucleotides not matched to a gene: 13. Germline-derived CDR1 and CDR2 are MGHRA and YSYEKL. This CDR3 has 17 amino acids. CDR3 in amino acids: CASSRQGLVLSGNTIYF. The CDR3 DNA is TGCGCCAGCAGCCGACAGGGATTGGTACTTTCGGGAAACACCATATATTTT.

The chain recombines TRBV28 with TRBJ2-7; D is uncertain. V was pared by 2 bases and J by 2 bases, with 4 bases between. Per germline, CDR1 MDHEN and CDR2 SYDVKM. CDR3 length equals 12 residues. As DNA, the CDR3 is TGTGCCAGCAGTTTACCCGCCTACGAGCAGTACTTC. As protein: CASSLPAYEQYF.

This clone was observed once. The chain couples TRBV6-1 to TRBJ1-5; D remains unclear. Germline CDR1 MNHNS, CDR2 SASEGT. The V gene lost 2 bases and the J gene lost 1 base, with 15 bases spanning the gap. This CDR3 is 17 amino acids long. The CDR3 DNA reads as TGTGCCAGCAGTGAATTTTGGGTCGGAACGAGCAATCAGCCCCAGCATTTT. Translated, it gives CASSEFWVGTSNQPQHF.